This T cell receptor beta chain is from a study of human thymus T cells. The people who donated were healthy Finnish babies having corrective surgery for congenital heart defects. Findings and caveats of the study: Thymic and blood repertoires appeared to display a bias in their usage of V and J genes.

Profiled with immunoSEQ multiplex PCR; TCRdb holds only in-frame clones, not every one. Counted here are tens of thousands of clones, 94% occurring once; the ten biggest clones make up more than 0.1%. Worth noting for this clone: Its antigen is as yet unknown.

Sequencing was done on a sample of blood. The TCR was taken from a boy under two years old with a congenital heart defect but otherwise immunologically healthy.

The CDR3 reads CASSLLNTGELFF. The CDR3, as DNA: TGTGCCAGCAGCTTACTCAACACCGGGGAGCTGTTTTTT. V gene TRBV7-2 combines with J gene TRBJ2-2; D uncertain. CDR1 is SGHTA and CDR2 is FQGNSA in the germline V gene. V shed 2 bases and J shed 2 bases, with 3 bases lying between them. CDR3 size: 13 residues.